The 26 T cell receptor beta chains given below trace back to one sample, sequenced in a study of control samples from healthy donors and cancer patients. Sequencing used immunoSEQ multiplex PCR; TCRdb keeps in-frame clones, though not all of them. This repertoire shows 150,000 or so clones, roughly 93% found once; its top ten account for 4.1%. Sequenced: blood. Source of these receptors: a woman aged 55-70 years in good health.

The chain joins TRBV19 to TRBJ1-4; a weak D match, TRBD1 (5 bases). Deletions cut 3 bases from V and 7 bases from J, with 18 bases between. The V gene's germline CDR1 is LNHDA and CDR2 SQIVND (reference sequence). CDR3 length equals 16 residues. The CDR3 region is CASSILGVDTTEKLFF. For the CDR3, the DNA is TGTGCCAGTAGTATCTTGGGGGTAGATACGACTGAAAAACTGTTTTTT.

This chain uses TRBV7-9 with TRBJ2-1, with 9 bases lining up with TRBD1. CDR1 and CDR2 from the germline V gene are SEHNR and FQNEAQ (reference sequence). Trimming at V came to 7 bases and at J to 6 bases, leaving 7 bases not matched to a gene. This CDR3 has 14 amino acids. CDR3 bases: TGTGCCAGCAACGAGGGGACAGGGTTCAATGAGCAGTTCTTC. It yields the protein CASNEGTGFNEQFF.

The genes are TRBV2 and TRBJ1-1; D uncertain. There are 14 residues in the CDR3. From germline, CDR1 is SNHLY and CDR2 FYNNEI. V was shortened by 4 bases and J by 6 bases, with 15 bases between the two germline ends. CDR3 coding DNA: TGTGCCAGCAGTGCCCTGGGGAGTAGAGCTGAAGCTTTCTTT. This gives the protein CASSALGSRAEAFF.

This chain's CDR3 is CASSPGGATNEKLFF. CDR3 nucleotide sequence: TGTGCCAGCAGCCCGGGGGGCGCAACTAATGAAAAACTGTTTTTT. J is TRBJ1-4 and V is TRBV7-8; possibly TRBD1 for D (6 bases). CDR1 and CDR2 (germline): SGHVS, FQNEAQ. The CDR3 is 15 amino acids. V lost 5 bases, J lost 0 bases, and 10 bases lay in between.

This clone was seen once. The rearrangement joins TRBV23-1 to TRBJ1-2; 7 bases align to TRBD1. TRBV23-1 is identified as an open reading frame with a role that is uncertain. V shed 4 bases and J 2 bases; nucleotides not matched to a gene: 7. The CDR3 contains 15 residues. CDR3 nucleotide sequence: TGCGCCAGCAGTCTCACAGGGGCGCCGAACTATGGCTACACCTTC. As protein: CASSLTGAPNYGYTF.

V and J are TRBV9 and TRBJ2-5, with 7 nucleotides matching TRBD1. J gave up 5 bases and V 4 bases, and 14 bases lay outside the gene matches. The germline gives CDR1 SGDLS, CDR2 YYNGEE. The CDR3 totals 16 residues. In DNA form, the CDR3 reads TGTGCCAGCAGCCCCTACCACAGGGGAAGGGGGGAGACCCAGTACTTC. Translating it yields CASSPYHRGRGETQYF.

The chain links TRBV5-1 to TRBJ1-4, with 9 nucleotides matching TRBD1. V lost 4 bases, J lost 6 bases, and 7 bases stayed unmatched. The CDR3 is made up of 15 amino acids. Per the germline V gene, CDR1 is SGHRS and CDR2 is YFSETQ. The CDR3 reads CASSRGQGGDEKLFF. CDR3 sequence (DNA): TGCGCCAGCAGCAGGGGACAGGGCGGTGATGAAAAACTGTTTTTT. The whole variable domain, filled in from reference TRBV5-1 and TRBJ1-4, reads KAGVTQTPRYLIKTRGQQVTLSCSPISGHRSVSWYQQTPGQGLQFLFEYFSETQRNKGNFPGRFSGRQFSNSRSEMNVSTLELGDSALYLCASSRGQGGDEKLFFGSGTQLSVL.

The chain has TRBV2 and TRBJ2-5, with D hard to call. Germline V CDR1 and CDR2: SNHLY, FYNNEI. The CDR3 contains 12 residues. Between the trimmed V and J ends, which lost 3 bases and 1 base, there was a span of 3 bases. CDR3 sequence (DNA): TGTGCCAGCAGTGAGGCCCAAGAGACCCAGTACTTC. It is translated as CASSEAQETQYF.

This clone was detected a few times. The J gene is TRBJ1-1, the V gene TRBV27; D possibly corresponds to TRBD1 (6 bases). V was clipped by 3 bases and J by 1 base, with 9 bases between them. CDR1 MNHEY and CDR2 SMNVEV come from the germline V gene (reference sequence). The CDR3 loop spans 14 amino acids. The CDR3 DNA reads as TGTGCCAGCAGTTTCCACAGGGAGAACACTGAAGCTTTCTTT. Encoded protein: CASSFHRENTEAFF.

In its sample, this clone was seen once. The rearrangement links TRBV18 to TRBJ1-3; the D gene is possibly TRBD1 (5 bases). Between the trimmed V and J ends, which lost 2 bases and 0 bases, there was a span of 11 bases. The length of the CDR3 is 16 residues. Germline CDR1 reads KGHSH; CDR2 reads LQKENI. The CDR3, as DNA: TGTGCCAGCTCACCAGACGACAGTTCCTCTGGAAACACCATATATTTT. Translated, it gives CASSPDDSSSGNTIYF. Based on the CDR3 plus reference TRBV18 and TRBJ1-3, the full variable domain is NAGVMQNPRHLVRRRGQEARLRCSPMKGHSHVYWYRQLPEEGLKFMVYLQKENIIDESGMPKERFSAEFPKEGPSILRIQQVVRGDSAAYFCASSPDDSSSGNTIYFGEGSWLTVV.

This clone was seen once. The J gene is TRBJ1-4, the V gene TRBV18, with TRBD1 matching 9 bases. CDR3 length: 15 amino acids. With V trimmed by 4 bases and J by 5 bases, 5 bases remained unmatched. Germline CDR1 and CDR2: KGHSH and LQKENI. CDR3 bases: TGTGCCAGCTCACTGGGGACAGGGCGGAATGAAAAACTGTTTTTT. This sequence encodes CASSLGTGRNEKLFF.

This sequence joins TRBV6-2 or TRBV6-3 and TRBJ1-5; 8 bases map to TRBD1. V shed 4 bases and J 6 bases; nucleotides not matched to a gene: 8. CDR3 size: 15 residues. In germline, CDR1 is MNHEY, CDR2 SVGEGT. CDR3 sequence (DNA): TGTGCCAGCAGTTCTGTGACAGGGGTCAGTCAGCCCCAGCATTTT. This sequence encodes CASSSVTGVSQPQHF.

The chain employs TRBV19 and TRBJ1-5; D gene ambiguous. Germline CDR1 LNHDA, CDR2 SQIVND (reference sequence). Trimming stripped 7 bases from V and 1 base from J, with 14 bases between. This CDR3 spans 15 amino acids. CDR3 nucleotides: TGTGCCAGTATACCGAACGTGAGGAGCAATCAGCCCCAGCATTTT. It encodes CASIPNVRSNQPQHF.

The chain employs TRBV7-8 and TRBJ2-2; TRBD2 agrees at 7 bases. Losses at the gene ends were 6 bases for V and 4 bases for J; bases not matched to a gene: 11. The CDR3 contains 16 residues. The germline CDR1 and CDR2 sequences are SGHVS and FQNEAQ. CDR3 DNA sequence: TGTGCCAGCAGTTTCTCCGGGACGGGGGGCACCGGGGAGCTGTTTTTT. Translation: CASSFSGTGGTGELFF.

The genes are TRBV7-9 and TRBJ2-1; D is tentatively TRBD1 or TRBD2 (6 bases each). With 7 bases removed from V and 9 bases from J, the gap between germline ends came to 19 bases. Germline CDR1 and CDR2: SEHNR and FQNEAQ (reference sequence). This CDR3 has 14 residues. CDR3 DNA sequence: TGTGCCAGCACCCTAGGGGGGACCCCATCTGAGCAGTTCTTC. Translated: CASTLGGTPSEQFF.

The chain carries TRBV5-6 and TRBJ1-5; tentative D call: TRBD1 (5 bases). Trimming shortened V by 0 bases and J by 3 bases, and 7 bases separated the two germline ends. The CDR3 runs 14 residues. Germline CDR1 and CDR2: SGHDT and YYEEEE. CDR3 coding DNA: TGTGCCAGCAGCTTGGCAGGGAACAATCAGCCCCAGCATTTT. This translates into CASSLAGNNQPQHF.

The count of this clone is one. The V call is TRBV19, the J call TRBJ1-3; D gene ambiguous. CDR1 and CDR2 (germline): LNHDA, SQIVND (reference sequence). V was clipped by 6 bases and J by 2 bases, with 8 bases between them. The CDR3 spans 13 residues. CDR3 DNA: TGTGCCAGTAGCCCGAAGACTGGAAACACCATATATTTT. Translating it yields CASSPKTGNTIYF. The whole variable domain, remainder taken from reference TRBV19 and TRBJ1-3, is DGGITQSPKYLFRKEGQNVTLSCEQNLNHDAMYWYRQDPGQGLRLIYYSQIVNDFQKGDIAEGYSVSREKKESFPLTVTSAQKNPTAFYLCASSPKTGNTIYFGEGSWLTVV.

DNA of the CDR3: TGTGCCAGCAGCCCCGCAAGGGCAGGAGGCCAGTTGGGGCTTAACTATGGCTACACCTTC. Translation: CASSPARAGGQLGLNYGYTF. The chain employs TRBV13 and TRBJ1-2, with a possible D match to TRBD1 (5 bases). The V end was cut by 5 bases, the J end by 1 base, with 29 bases between. The CDR3 length is 20 residues. Germline assignment: CDR1 PRHDT and CDR2 FYEKMQ (reference sequence).

The V and J genes are TRBV16 and TRBJ2-7; 7 bases are shared with TRBD1. V lost 4 bases, J lost 0 bases, and 3 bases stayed unmatched. CDR3 length equals 14 residues. Germline values: CDR1 KGHSY, CDR2 FQNENV. The CDR3 sequence is CASSRRQGSYEQYF. CDR3 sequence (DNA): TGTGCCAGCAGCCGGAGACAGGGCTCCTACGAGCAGTACTTC.

The V call is TRBV7-9, the J call TRBJ1-2; 7 nucleotides align to TRBD1. The CDR3 contains 15 residues. V lost 3 bases, J lost 3 bases, and 7 bases stayed unmatched. Germline CDR1 is SEHNR and CDR2 is FQNEAQ (reference sequence). The DNA for the CDR3 is TGTGCCAGCAGCTTTCCTCAGGGGGGGGACTATGGCTACACCTTC. Translation: CASSFPQGGDYGYTF.

The V gene is TRBV7-2, the J gene TRBJ2-2, with D maybe TRBD1 (5 bases). V was clipped by 5 bases and J by 0 bases, with 16 bases between them. CDR3 length equals 17 residues. CDR1 SGHTA and CDR2 FQGNSA come from the germline V gene. CDR3 sequence: CASSRGLIVANTGELFF. The DNA of the CDR3 is TGTGCCAGCAGCAGGGGCTTAATCGTCGCGAACACCGGGGAGCTGTTTTTT.

This chain links TRBV19 with TRBJ1-1, with D perhaps TRBD1 (5 bases). Trimming removed 5 bases from V and 1 base from J, with 17 bases in between. The CDR3 is 16 residues long. Germline V lookup: CDR1 LNHDA, CDR2 SQIVND (reference sequence). CDR3 amino acids: CASSPGRFQWNTEAFF. The DNA of the CDR3 is TGTGCCAGTAGTCCAGGGAGGTTTCAGTGGAACACTGAAGCTTTCTTT.

The genes are TRBV7-3 and TRBJ2-1, with 7 bases fitting TRBD1. J was trimmed by 8 bases and V by 4 bases; bases with no gene match: 2. The CDR3 length is 12 residues. In germline, CDR1 is SGHTA, CDR2 FQGTGA. CDR3 in DNA: TGTGCCAGCAGCTACGGACAGGATGAGCAGTTCTTC. Translating it yields CASSYGQDEQFF.

The rearrangement joins TRBV5-4 to TRBJ2-4, with D tentatively TRBD1 or TRBD2 (6 bases each). V was clipped by 4 bases and J by 7 bases, with 18 bases between them. The CDR3 contains 15 residues. CDR1 is SGHNT, CDR2 YYREEE, per germline (reference sequence). The CDR3 nucleotides are TGTGCCAGCAGCCGAGGGGGGACCGAGCGGAACATTCAGTACTTC. Translating it yields CASSRGGTERNIQYF.

The rearrangement links TRBV6-2 or TRBV6-3 to TRBJ2-5, with 13 bases identical to TRBD2. CDR1 and CDR2 from the germline V gene are MNHEY and SVGEGT. This CDR3 is built from 15 residues. Trimming took 5 bases from V and 5 from J; bases not matched to a gene: 5. Here the CDR3 reads CASSHGLAGVETQYF. CDR3 sequence (DNA): TGTGCCAGCAGTCACGGACTAGCGGGGGTGGAGACCCAGTACTTC.

This clone was recorded only once. The chain recombines TRBV27 with TRBJ1-6; D ambiguous. The V and J ends lost 2 bases and 4 bases respectively, with 6 bases between them. The germline V gene encodes CDR1 MNHEY and CDR2 SMNVEV (reference sequence). The CDR3 sequence is 14 residues long. The CDR3 spells CASSLSQYNSPLHF. The CDR3 DNA is TGTGCCAGCAGTTTAAGTCAGTATAATTCACCCCTCCACTTT.